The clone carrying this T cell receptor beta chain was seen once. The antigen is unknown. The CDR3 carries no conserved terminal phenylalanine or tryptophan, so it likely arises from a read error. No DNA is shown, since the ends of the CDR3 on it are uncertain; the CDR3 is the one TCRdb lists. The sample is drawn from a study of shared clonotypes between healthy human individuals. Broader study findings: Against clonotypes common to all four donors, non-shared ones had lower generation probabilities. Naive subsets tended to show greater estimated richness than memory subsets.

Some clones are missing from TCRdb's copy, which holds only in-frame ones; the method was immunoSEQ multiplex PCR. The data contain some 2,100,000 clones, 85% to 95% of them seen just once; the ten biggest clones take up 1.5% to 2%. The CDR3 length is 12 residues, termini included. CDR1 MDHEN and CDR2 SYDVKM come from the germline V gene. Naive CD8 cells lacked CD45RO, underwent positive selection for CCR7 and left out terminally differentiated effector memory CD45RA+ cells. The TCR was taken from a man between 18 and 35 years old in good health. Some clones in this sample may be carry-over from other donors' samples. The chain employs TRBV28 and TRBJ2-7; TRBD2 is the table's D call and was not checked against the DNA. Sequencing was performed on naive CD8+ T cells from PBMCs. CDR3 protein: CASSFEGSQVFI.